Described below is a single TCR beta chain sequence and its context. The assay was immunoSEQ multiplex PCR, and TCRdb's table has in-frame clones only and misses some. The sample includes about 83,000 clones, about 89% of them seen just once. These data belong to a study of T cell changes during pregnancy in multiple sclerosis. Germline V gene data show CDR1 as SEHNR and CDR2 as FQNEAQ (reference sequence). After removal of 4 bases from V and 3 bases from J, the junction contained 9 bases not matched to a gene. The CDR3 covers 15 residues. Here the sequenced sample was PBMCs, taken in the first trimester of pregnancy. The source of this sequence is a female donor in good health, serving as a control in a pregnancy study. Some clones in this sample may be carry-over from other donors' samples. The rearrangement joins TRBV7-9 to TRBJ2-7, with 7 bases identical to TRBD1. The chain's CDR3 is CASSSSGQPYYEQYF. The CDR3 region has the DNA TGTGCCAGCAGCTCGTCGGGACAGCCGTACTACGAGCAGTACTTC.